A single sample gave rise to the 14 T cell receptor beta chains below, sequenced in a study of T cell changes during pregnancy in multiple sclerosis (dated by TCRdb to about 2019). The library relied on the immunoSEQ multiplex PCR assay. The table comes from immuneACCESS by way of TCRdb, which keeps in-frame sequences with V and J called. Part of the clones is missing from these tables; in studies checked, under half for an unresolved V gene and the rest for unknown reasons. Recorded for this sample are over 100,000 clones; about 93% of them occurred a single time. The ten top clones hold about 1.5% of the sample. The sequencing used peripheral blood, collected in the third trimester of pregnancy. The receptors shown here come from a female donor with multiple sclerosis, enrolled in a pregnancy study.

This chain uses TRBV5-1 with TRBJ2-2, with 9 bases aligning to TRBD2. The germline gives CDR1 SGHRS, CDR2 YFSETQ. V lost 2 bases, J lost 7 bases, and 6 bases stayed unmatched. CDR3 length equals 15 residues. The DNA for the CDR3 is TGCGCCAGCAGCTTTAGCGGGGGCGAAGTCGGGGAGCTGTTTTTT. Amino acids: CASSFSGGEVGELFF.

The chain has TRBV27 and TRBJ2-6, with D uncertain. This CDR3 region has 14 residues. CDR1 is MNHEY and CDR2 is SMNVEV in the germline V gene (reference sequence). V shed 1 base and J shed 1 base, with 2 bases lying between them. CDR3 region: CASSLLSGANVLTF. The CDR3 DNA follows: TGTGCCAGCAGTTTATTATCTGGGGCCAACGTCCTGACTTTC.

This clone was recorded only once. The chain couples TRBV9 to TRBJ2-1; D may be TRBD2 (7 bases). The V and J ends lost 0 bases and 0 bases respectively, with 10 bases between them. Germline CDR1 reads SGDLS; CDR2 reads YYNGEE. This CDR3 spans 16 amino acids. CDR3 DNA: TGTGCCAGCAGCGTAGTAGGGGGGGGCTCCTACAATGAGCAGTTCTTC. Protein sequence: CASSVVGGGSYNEQFF. The full variable domain, its missing parts supplied by reference TRBV9 and TRBJ2-1, is DSGVTQTPKHLITATGQRVTLRCSPRSGDLSVYWYQQSLDQGLQFLIQYYNGEERAKGNILERFSAQQFPDLHSELNLSSLELGDSALYFCASSVVGGGSYNEQFFGPGTRLTVL.

This chain connects TRBV7-2 to TRBJ2-2; TRBD2 matches at 12 bases. With V trimmed by 1 base and J by 4 bases, 7 bases remained unmatched. Germline V gene sequence: CDR1 SGHTA, CDR2 FQGNSA. This CDR3 region has 18 residues. The CDR3 DNA follows: TGTGCCAGCAGCTTAGTTCCTAGCGGGGGGGCCAGCACCGGGGAGCTGTTTTTT. Protein sequence: CASSLVPSGGASTGELFF.

The chain links TRBV6-5 to TRBJ2-2; D is unresolved. The CDR3 has 15 residues. The ends were cut back, 0 bases at V and 5 bases at J, with 10 bases in the middle. Germline V gene sequence: CDR1 MNHEY, CDR2 SVGAGI. The CDR3 coding sequence is TGTGCCAGCAGTTACTCGATAGATCGGACCGGGGAGCTGTTTTTT. Protein product: CASSYSIDRTGELFF.

The chain joins TRBV11-2 to TRBJ1-1; 7 bases map to TRBD1. The CDR3 covers 15 residues. CDR1 and CDR2 from the germline V gene are SGHAT and FQNNGV. J lost 0 bases, V lost 5 bases, and 6 bases had no gene match. CDR3 amino acids: CASSKDRFMNTEAFF. CDR3 in DNA: TGTGCCAGCAGCAAGGACAGGTTCATGAACACTGAAGCTTTCTTT. The variable domain in full, with the rest retrieved from reference TRBV11-2 and TRBJ1-1, is EAGVAQSPRYKIIEKRQSVAFWCNPISGHATLYWYQQILGQGPKLLIQFQNNGVVDDSQLPKDRFSAERLKGVDSTLKIQPAKLEDSAVYLCASSKDRFMNTEAFFGQGTRLTVV.

The chain employs TRBV9 and TRBJ2-2; TRBD1 aligns across 7 bases. The CDR3 loop spans 16 amino acids. The germline V gene encodes CDR1 SGDLS and CDR2 YYNGEE. The V gene end was trimmed by 4 bases and the J gene end by 4 bases; junction bases not matched to a gene: 10. The CDR3 reads CASSPRRDSPTGELFF. CDR3 nucleotide sequence: TGTGCCAGCAGCCCTCGCCGGGACAGCCCCACCGGGGAGCTGTTTTTT.

This clone appeared once. The gene calls are TRBV9 and TRBJ2-5, with TRBD1 identical over 7 bases. Germline-derived CDR1 and CDR2 are SGDLS and YYNGEE. This CDR3 region has 17 residues. Trimming removed 3 bases from V and 2 bases from J; junction bases left unmatched: 13. As DNA, the CDR3 is TGTGCCAGCAGCGCGACTCTCACAACGGGACAGCAAGAGACCCAGTACTTC. It yields the protein CASSATLTTGQQETQYF.

This chain joins TRBV15 and TRBJ2-4, with D possibly matching TRBD2 (5 bases). V lost 0 bases and J lost 0, with 21 bases in between. Looked up from germline, CDR1 is LNHNV and CDR2 is YYDKDF (reference sequence). The length of the CDR3 is 20 residues. For the CDR3, the DNA is TGTGCCACCAGCAGAGATAAGCGGCCGGAGAGTAGAATAGCCAAAAACATTCAGTACTTC. As protein: CATSRDKRPESRIAKNIQYF.

This chain links TRBV19 with TRBJ2-2; no firm D call. From germline, CDR1 is LNHDA and CDR2 SQIVND (reference sequence). The germline V and J ends were trimmed by 2 bases and 6 bases, with 10 bases remaining between them. The CDR3 is 14 amino acids. The CDR3 nucleotides are TGTGCCAGTAGTATAAGTCTACCACCCGGGGAGCTGTTTTTT. It specifies CASSISLPPGELFF.

The CDR3 loop is CASSLVGDSPLHF. The CDR3 region has the DNA TGCGCCAGCAGCTTGGTCGGAGATTCACCCCTCCACTTT. The gene calls are TRBV5-1 and TRBJ1-6; D gene ambiguous. Germline V gene sequence: CDR1 SGHRS, CDR2 YFSETQ. The CDR3 has 13 amino acids. Between the trimmed V and J ends, which lost 0 bases and 8 bases, there was a span of 6 bases.

Comment on this clone: A read error may produce the germline difference seen at one junction end. The chain uses TRBV6-6 and TRBJ1-1; no firm D call. CDR1 and CDR2 (germline): MNHNY, SVGAGI (reference sequence). The CDR3 loop spans 14 amino acids. CDR3 residues: CASRYLGGDTEAFF. The CDR3, as DNA: TGTGCCAGCAGATACTTGGGAGGCGACACTGAAGCTTTCTTT.

The J gene is TRBJ2-3, the V gene TRBV30, with 9 bases matching TRBD2. CDR1 GTSNPN and CDR2 SVGIG come from the germline V gene (reference sequence). The CDR3 has 16 amino acids. V lost 2 bases, J lost 4 bases, and 10 bases stayed unmatched. CDR3 region: CAWSPSAGGRSDTQYF. CDR3 in DNA: TGTGCCTGGAGTCCTTCAGCGGGGGGTCGATCAGATACGCAGTATTTT.

The V and J genes are TRBV6-1 and TRBJ2-3, with D tentatively TRBD2 (6 bases). The CDR3 runs 14 residues. V was cut by 5 bases and J by 6 bases, with 15 bases left in between. The germline CDR1 and CDR2 sequences are MNHNS and SASEGT. The CDR3 DNA is TGTGCCAGCAGTCGGGGCGGGGACCAGGATACGCAGTATTTT. Translating it yields CASSRGGDQDTQYF.